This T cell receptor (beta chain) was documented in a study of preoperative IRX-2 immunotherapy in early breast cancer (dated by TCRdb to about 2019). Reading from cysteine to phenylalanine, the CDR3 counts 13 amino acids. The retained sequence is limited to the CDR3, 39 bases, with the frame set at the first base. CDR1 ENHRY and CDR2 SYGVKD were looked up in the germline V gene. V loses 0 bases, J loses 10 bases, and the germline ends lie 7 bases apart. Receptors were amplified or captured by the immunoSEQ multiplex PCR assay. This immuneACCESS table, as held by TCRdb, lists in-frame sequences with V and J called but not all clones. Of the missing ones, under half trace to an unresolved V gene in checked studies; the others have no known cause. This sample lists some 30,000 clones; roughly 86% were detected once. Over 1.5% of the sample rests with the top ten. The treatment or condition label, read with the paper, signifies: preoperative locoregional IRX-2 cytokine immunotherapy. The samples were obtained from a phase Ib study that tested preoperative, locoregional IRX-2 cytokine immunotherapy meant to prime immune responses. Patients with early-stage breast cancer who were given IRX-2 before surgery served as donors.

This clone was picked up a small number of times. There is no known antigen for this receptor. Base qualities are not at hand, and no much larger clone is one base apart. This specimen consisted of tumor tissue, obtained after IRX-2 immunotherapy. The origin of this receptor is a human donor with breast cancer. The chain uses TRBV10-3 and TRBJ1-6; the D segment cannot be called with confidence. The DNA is TGTGCCATCAGTGAGTCGCCGGGGTCACCCCTCCACTTT. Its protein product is CAISESPGSPLHF.